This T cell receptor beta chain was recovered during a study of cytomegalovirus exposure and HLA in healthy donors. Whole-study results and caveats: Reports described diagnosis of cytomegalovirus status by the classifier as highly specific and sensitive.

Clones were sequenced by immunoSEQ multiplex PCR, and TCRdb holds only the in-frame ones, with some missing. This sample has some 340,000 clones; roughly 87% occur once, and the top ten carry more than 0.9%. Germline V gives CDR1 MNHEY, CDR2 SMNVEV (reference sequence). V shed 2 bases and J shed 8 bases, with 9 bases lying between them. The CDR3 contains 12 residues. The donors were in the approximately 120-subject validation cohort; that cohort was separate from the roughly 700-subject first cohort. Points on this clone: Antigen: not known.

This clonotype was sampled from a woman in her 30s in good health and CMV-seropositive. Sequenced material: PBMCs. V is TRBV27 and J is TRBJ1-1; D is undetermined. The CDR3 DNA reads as TGTGCCAGCAGTTTAAGGAGAGGGGAAGCTTTCTTT. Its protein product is CASSLRRGEAFF.